The TCR beta chain under discussion was sequenced for a study of identifying expanded T cells in peripheral blood. Comment on this clone: Its antigen is not identified.

The CDR3 is 15 amino acids. Germline CDR1 reads SGHVS; CDR2 reads FQNEAQ. V shed 4 bases and J shed 2 bases, with 9 bases lying between them. Study results and limitations: Differentially abundant clones: around 1.2 between replicates, around 16 at 2 to 3 weeks, 19 to 20 at four.

The repertoire was sequenced with immunoSEQ multiplex PCR; TCRdb's copy has only in-frame clones and lacks some. The table records about 78,000 clones, just under 85% of them present only once. Sequenced input: blood. The rearrangement uses TRBV7-8 and TRBJ2-6, with a tentative D call TRBD1 (6 bases). This clonotype originated in a person aged 18 to 70 in good health. The CDR3 DNA sequence: TGTGCCAGCAGCTCCCCAGGGGCTGGGGCCAACGTCCTGACTTTC. Its protein product is CASSSPGAGANVLTF.